A selection of T cell receptor beta chains follows, all from one sample in a study of cytomegalovirus exposure and HLA in healthy donors. Sequenced by immunoSEQ multiplex PCR; TCRdb stores in-frame clones only, minus some. The sample has 98,000 or so clones, roughly 9.1% seen once. The material sequenced was PBMCs. These receptors all stem from a man between 40 and 49 years old in good health and CMV-seropositive. CDR3s include the opening cysteine and the closing phenylalanine or tryptophan. A D gene is named only where the DNA matches it firmly. Part of the rows lack a size; the others show once, few, many or a class for expanded clones.

clone size,V gene,J gene,D gene,CDR3 protein,CDR3 DNA
.,TRBV5-1,TRBJ2-1,.,CASSPGHTDNEQFF,TGCGCCAGCAGCCCCGGACATACTGACAATGAGCAGTTCTTC
.,TRBV29-1,TRBJ1-2,.,CSVTTQGSYGYTF,TGCAGCGTCACTACTCAGGGGTCCTATGGCTACACCTTC
few,TRBV29-1,TRBJ2-3,.,CSVDAGMGTDTQYF,TGCAGCGTTGATGCGGGGATGGGCACAGATACGCAGTATTTT
.,TRBV29-1,TRBJ1-4,.,CSASGGTNEKLFF,TGCAGCGCCTCGGGGGGCACTAATGAAAAACTGTTTTTT
few,TRBV7-6,TRBJ1-1,.,CASSQGQEAFF,TGTGCCAGCAGCCAGGGGCAAGAAGCTTTCTTT
.,TRBV6-6,TRBJ2-2,.,CASSPRVTGELFF,TGTGCCAGCAGTCCCCGTGTTACCGGGGAGCTGTTTTTT
few,TRBV18,TRBJ1-1,.,CASSPAPQVNTEAFF,TGTGCCAGCTCACCAGCCCCGCAGGTGAACACTGAAGCTTTCTTT
.,TRBV10-1,TRBJ2-2,.,CASSESRANTGELFF,TGCGCCAGCAGTGAGTCCCGGGCGAACACCGGGGAGCTGTTTTTT
few,TRBV2,TRBJ2-7,.,CASSVPYEQYF,TGTGCCAGCAGCGTCCCGTACGAGCAGTACTTC
.,TRBV18,TRBJ2-7,TRBD2,CASSPIGGSSYEQYF,TGTGCCAGCTCACCAATAGGCGGGAGCTCCTACGAGCAGTACTTC
.,TRBV7-6,TRBJ1-2,.,CASSLAKGVSIYGYTF,TGTGCCAGCAGCTTAGCTAAGGGGGTCTCGATCTATGGCTACACCTTC